This T cell receptor (beta chain) was observed in a study of cytomegalovirus exposure and HLA in healthy donors. Whole-study findings and limits: Investigators reported some 150 TCR beta chains as tied to cytomegalovirus. Across HLA loci, a later analysis found differing TCR association rates, with DRB1 most and HLA-C fewest. Upon later analysis, HLA-associated TCR beta chains proved more clonally expanded than other, equally common chains.

The PCR ran on 60 Vbeta and 13 Jbeta primers. Under the authors' procedure: In a later analysis, around 11 million of 60 million to 80 million unique beta chains occurred in at least two donors. Profiling relied on immunoSEQ multiplex PCR, and the TCRdb table lists in-frame clones only, not all of them. V, J and clone size derive from that table, while D and trimming were established from the DNA sequence. The sample contains about 160,000 clones, roughly 84% of which appear only once. To note about this clone: The antigen remains unidentified.

The receptor was derived from a woman aged 18-29 years in good health and CMV-seronegative. Sequenced material: PBMCs.

The DNA for the CDR3 is TGTGCCAGCAGTTACCCCGACGGGGGGGCAGATACGCAGTATTTT. Its protein product is CASSYPDGGADTQYF. This chain connects TRBV6-6 to TRBJ2-3, with 8 bases lining up with TRBD2. With V trimmed by 2 bases and J by 4 bases, 5 bases remained unmatched. The CDR3 sequence is 15 residues long. Germline V CDR1 and CDR2: MNHNY, SVGAGI (reference sequence).